A single sample gave rise to the 2 T cell receptor beta chains below, sequenced in a study of blood T cell repertoires in COVID-19. Repertoires were generated with immunoSEQ multiplex PCR, while TCRdb's copy carries only in-frame clones and drops some. The sample shows about 120,000 clones, approximately 81% of them seen only once. The sample consisted of peripheral blood. The receptors stem from a man in his sixties with acute or convalescent COVID-19.

The V call is TRBV5-8, the J call TRBJ2-7; TRBD2 matches 9 bases. The CDR3 covers 16 residues. Germline-derived CDR1 and CDR2 are SGHTS and YDEGEE. J lost 0 bases, V lost 0 bases, and 4 bases had no gene match. The CDR3 loop reads CASSLVAGGDSYEQYF. Here the CDR3 DNA reads TGTGCCAGCAGCTTGGTGGCGGGAGGGGACTCCTACGAGCAGTACTTC.

This clone was seen only a few times. This chain's CDR3 is CASSLWGLGNEQFF. The CDR3 region has the DNA TGTGCCAGCAGTTTATGGGGCCTAGGGAATGAGCAGTTCTTC. The gene calls are TRBV27 and TRBJ2-1, with D possibly matching TRBD1 (5 bases). The CDR3 contains 14 residues. Per germline, CDR1 MNHEY and CDR2 SMNVEV (reference sequence). V was cut by 1 base and J by 7 bases, with 11 bases left in between.